These 32 T cell receptor beta chains share one sample of origin, sequenced in a study of T cells after yellow fever vaccination. TCRdb redid the calling of the 5' RACE reads with MiXCR, one entry per CDR3 protein. Of 610,000 or so distinct CDR3 sequences in the sample, 10% to 15% were seen once. This sample comprised PBMCs, obtained on the day of the yellow fever booster vaccination. Every receptor here comes from a man between 25 and 39 years old who received the YFV17D yellow fever vaccine.

Only a few counts were recorded for this clonotype. V and J are TRBV12-3 or TRBV12-4 and TRBJ2-4; D perhaps matches TRBD1 (5 bases). This CDR3 has 14 residues. Between the trimmed V and J ends, which lost 4 bases and 4 bases, there was a span of 11 bases. The CDR3 here is CASSSWTRKNIQYF. Written as DNA, the CDR3 is TGTGCCAGCAGTTCTTGGACACGGAAAAACATTCAGTACTTC.

At least ten counts were recorded for this clonotype. This chain links TRBV5-1 with TRBJ2-1, with 13 bases identical to TRBD2. CDR1 is SGHRS and CDR2 is YFSETQ in the germline V gene. The CDR3 is 16 amino acids. Unmatched junction bases numbered 13, after V lost 4 bases and J lost 12 bases. The chain's CDR3 is CASSPAGTSGMQRQFF. CDR3 DNA sequence: TGCGCCAGCAGCCCCGCCGGGACTAGCGGGATGCAAAGGCAGTTCTTC.

This chain links TRBV7-9 with TRBJ2-1; 8 positions match TRBD1. There are 14 residues in the CDR3. Losses at the gene ends were 6 bases for V and 3 bases for J; bases not matched to a gene: 4. Germline V lookup: CDR1 SEHNR, CDR2 FQNEAQ (reference sequence). The CDR3 spells CASRAGTGYNEQFF. DNA for the CDR3: TGTGCCAGCAGGGCCGGGACAGGCTACAATGAGCAGTTCTTC. Supplemented by reference TRBV7-9 and TRBJ2-1, the full variable domain reads DTGVSQNPRHKITKRGQNVTFRCDPISEHNRLYWYRQTLGQGPEFLTYFQNEAQLEKSRLLSDRFSAERPKGSFSTLEIQRTEQGDSAMYLCASRAGTGYNEQFFGPGTRLTVL.

This chain links TRBV20-1 with TRBJ1-2; maybe TRBD1 (6 bases). Trimming took off 5 bases at V and 9 bases at J, with 10 bases between the two ends. This CDR3 is 10 amino acids long. Looked up from germline, CDR1 is DFQATT and CDR2 is SNEGSKA (reference sequence). Here the CDR3 reads CSASGTSYTF. The CDR3, as DNA: TGCAGTGCTTCAGGGACAAGCTACACCTTC.

The rearrangement uses TRBV7-2 and TRBJ2-7; 7 positions match TRBD2. The CDR3 totals 16 residues. The V gene's germline CDR1 is SGHTA and CDR2 FQGNSA. The trim removed 1 base at V and 1 base at J, leaving 7 bases unmatched. CDR3 coding DNA: TGTGCCAGCAGCTTAGGTCCTAGCGGTCTGTCCTACGAGCAGTACTTC. Its translation: CASSLGPSGLSYEQYF.

The chain couples TRBV28 to TRBJ2-7, with D unresolved. The germline V and J ends were trimmed by 3 bases and 5 bases, with 14 bases remaining between them. The CDR3 contains 14 residues. Germline CDR1 and CDR2: MDHEN and SYDVKM. The CDR3 region is CASSFPPLTDEQYF. The DNA of the CDR3 is TGTGCCAGCAGTTTCCCCCCCTTGACGGACGAGCAGTACTTC.

This clonotype has more than one count but fewer than ten. The chain joins TRBV3-1 to TRBJ2-7; 11 bases fit TRBD1. CDR3 length: 16 residues. Germline-derived CDR1 and CDR2 are LGHDT and YNNKEL (reference sequence). V trimming: 5 bases; J trimming: 5 bases; junction bases outside the gene matches: 11. CDR3 sequence reads: CASSIRTGGAPHEQYF. CDR3 nucleotides: TGTGCCAGCAGCATCCGGACAGGGGGCGCCCCCCACGAGCAGTACTTC.

This clonotype was counted only a few times. The rearrangement joins TRBV21-1 to TRBJ2-5. TRBV21-1 is a recognized pseudogene. CDR3 length: 11 amino acids. Here the CDR3 DNA reads TGTGCCAGCCGTAAGAAAGAGACCCAGTACTTC. It is translated as CASRKKETQYF.

The J gene is TRBJ2-7, the V gene TRBV29-1; D possibly corresponds to TRBD2 (5 bases). Germline values: CDR1 SQVTM, CDR2 ANQGSEA. The CDR3 totals 12 residues. V gave up 4 bases and J gave up 1 base, with 8 bases separating them. The CDR3 coding sequence is TGCAGCGTTGTTAAGCGGTCCTACGAGCAGTACTTC. Protein product: CSVVKRSYEQYF.

The table lists this clonotype with a few counts. The chain is built from TRBV20-1 and TRBJ2-3; 13 nucleotides match TRBD2. The CDR3 loop spans 19 amino acids. J lost 1 base, V lost 8 bases, and 18 bases had no gene match. CDR1 DFQATT and CDR2 SNEGSKA come from the germline V gene (reference sequence). CDR3 sequence reads: CSSTPGTSGMQGGTDTQYF. The CDR3 bases are TGCAGTTCCACCCCCGGGACTAGCGGGATGCAGGGGGGCACAGATACGCAGTATTTT.

This clonotype was seen only a few times. This chain's CDR3 is CASTWAGSQWEQFF. The CDR3 bases are TGTGCCAGCACCTGGGCCGGGAGTCAATGGGAGCAGTTCTTC. This rearrangement joins TRBV5-5 to TRBJ2-1, with D possibly being TRBD2 (6 bases). CDR3 length: 14 amino acids. The V and J ends lost 6 bases and 10 bases respectively, with 20 bases between them. The germline CDR1 and CDR2 sequences are SGHKS and YYEKEE (reference sequence).

Written as DNA, the CDR3 is TGTGCCAGCAGCCAGGACGGTACTAATGAAAAACTGTTTTTT. Its protein is CASSQDGTNEKLFF. The V gene is TRBV13, the J gene TRBJ1-4; D remains unclear. The germline V gene has CDR1 PRHDT and CDR2 FYEKMQ (reference sequence). V was shortened by 5 bases and J by 2 bases, with 9 bases between the two germline ends. This CDR3 region has 14 residues.

V usage is TRBV7-2 and J usage is TRBJ2-4; no clear D gene. CDR3 length: 14 amino acids. V was pared by 7 bases and J by 2 bases, with 12 bases between. The germline CDR1 and CDR2 sequences are SGHTA and FQGNSA. The CDR3 loop reads CASNDRLSKNIQYF. The CDR3 bases are TGTGCCAGCAACGACCGGCTGTCCAAAAACATTCAGTACTTC.

This clonotype was counted a few times. The rearrangement links TRBV20-1 to TRBJ2-2, with D unresolved. The V gene's germline CDR1 is DFQATT and CDR2 SNEGSKA (reference sequence). V was pared by 1 base and J by 4 bases, with 7 bases between. The CDR3 has 13 residues. The CDR3 sequence is CSARVPGTGELFF. DNA for the CDR3: TGCAGTGCTAGAGTCCCCGGCACCGGGGAGCTGTTTTTT.

The V gene is TRBV18, the J gene TRBJ1-5; 9 bases are shared with TRBD1. Unmatched junction bases numbered 9, after V lost 3 bases and J lost 6 bases. Germline CDR1 is KGHSH and CDR2 is LQKENI. CDR3 length: 16 amino acids. The CDR3 sequence is CASSPDTGGAGQPQHF. CDR3 coding DNA: TGTGCCAGCTCACCGGATACAGGGGGCGCGGGTCAGCCCCAGCATTTT.

This clonotype was detected only a few times. V is TRBV7-9 and J is TRBJ2-1; TRBD2 matches 10 bases. Trimming took 4 bases from V and 8 from J; bases not matched to a gene: 8. CDR1 is SEHNR and CDR2 is FQNEAQ in the germline V gene (reference sequence). The length of the CDR3 is 15 residues. CDR3 residues: CASSSLAGATHEQFF. As DNA, the CDR3 is TGTGCCAGCAGCTCGCTAGCGGGAGCGACCCATGAGCAGTTCTTC. The variable domain in full, with the rest retrieved from reference TRBV7-9 and TRBJ2-1, is DTGVSQNPRHKITKRGQNVTFRCDPISEHNRLYWYRQTLGQGPEFLTYFQNEAQLEKSRLLSDRFSAERPKGSFSTLEIQRTEQGDSAMYLCASSSLAGATHEQFFGPGTRLTVL.

This clonotype has a count of ten or more. The chain carries TRBV5-1 and TRBJ2-7; D might be TRBD2 (6 bases). In germline, CDR1 is SGHRS, CDR2 YFSETQ. CDR3 length: 13 residues. The V and J ends lost 3 bases and 6 bases respectively, with 13 bases between them. The CDR3, as DNA: TGCGCCAGCAGCTGGACGGGGACTGCCGAGCAGTACTTC. It codes for CASSWTGTAEQYF.

This clonotype has a handful of counts. The V gene is TRBV28, the J gene TRBJ2-1; TRBD2 matches 7 bases. V lost 8 bases, J lost 4 bases, and 14 bases stayed unmatched. There are 16 residues in the CDR3. Per germline, CDR1 MDHEN and CDR2 SYDVKM. The CDR3 spells CASAASEGGRYNEQFF. In nucleotides, the CDR3 is TGTGCCAGCGCCGCCTCTGAGGGAGGGCGGTACAATGAGCAGTTCTTC.

This clonotype was recorded many times. CDR3 bases: TGTGCCACCAGCAGAGATATGGGGTCGGAGACCCAGTACTTC. The encoded protein is CATSRDMGSETQYF. This chain connects TRBV15 to TRBJ2-5; D unclear. CDR3 size: 14 residues. Germline V CDR1 and CDR2: LNHNV, YYDKDF (reference sequence). V gave up 0 bases and J gave up 5 bases, with 10 bases separating them.

The genes are TRBV20-1 and TRBJ2-7, with D unclear. Trimming removed 2 bases from V and 2 bases from J, with 10 bases in between. The CDR3 runs to 13 residues. CDR1 DFQATT and CDR2 SNEGSKA come from the germline V gene (reference sequence). DNA of the CDR3: TGCAGTGCTAGACGGCTAAACACCTACGAGCAGTACTTC. Amino acid sequence: CSARRLNTYEQYF.

This clonotype was seen more than once but under ten times. V gene TRBV4-3 combines with J gene TRBJ2-1; 11 bases are a match to TRBD2. Germline values: CDR1 LGHNA, CDR2 YSLEER. This CDR3 is built from 14 residues. V gave up 2 bases and J gave up 9 bases; unmatched junction bases: 3. The CDR3 spells CASSQTSGSGEQFF. CDR3 nucleotides: TGCGCCAGCAGCCAAACTAGCGGGAGTGGTGAGCAGTTCTTC.

This clonotype came up many times. The chain links TRBV4-3 to TRBJ2-1; 10 positions agree with TRBD1. This CDR3 is built from 15 residues. Germline values: CDR1 LGHNA, CDR2 YSLEER. V lost 3 bases, J lost 1 base, and 0 bases stayed unmatched. This chain's CDR3 is CASSQGQGSYNEQFF. CDR3 bases: TGCGCCAGCAGCCAGGGACAGGGGTCCTACAATGAGCAGTTCTTC.

This clonotype has a handful of counts. The chain combines TRBV10-3 with TRBJ2-7; D gene ambiguous. This CDR3 is 13 amino acids long. V lost 4 bases and J lost 6, with 13 bases in between. The V gene's germline CDR1 is ENHRY and CDR2 SYGVKD. CDR3 coding DNA: TGTGCCATCAGTGTAGGCGACCGAGGCGAGCAGTACTTC. As protein: CAISVGDRGEQYF.

This clonotype was counted at least ten times. The chain employs TRBV27 and TRBJ1-5, with D tentatively TRBD1 (6 bases). Germline V lookup: CDR1 MNHEY, CDR2 SMNVEV (reference sequence). The CDR3 consists of 13 residues. Trimming cost V 5 bases and J 5 bases, with 10 bases left between them. CDR3 protein: CASSPTGHQPQHF. The CDR3, as DNA: TGTGCCAGCAGTCCAACAGGGCATCAGCCCCAGCATTTT.

This clonotype was found a few times. The gene calls are TRBV29-1 and TRBJ2-7; 7 nucleotides agree with TRBD2. This CDR3 is 17 amino acids long. Germline V gives CDR1 SQVTM, CDR2 ANQGSEA. V lost 5 bases and J lost 4; bases outside the gene matches: 20. CDR3 sequence reads: CSVSQGGSGKNVYEQYF. In nucleotides, the CDR3 is TGCAGCGTTTCGCAGGGTGGAAGCGGGAAAAATGTTTACGAGCAGTACTTC.

The V and J genes are TRBV6-5 and TRBJ2-1; 10 positions agree with TRBD2. The germline V gene encodes CDR1 MNHEY and CDR2 SVGAGI. The CDR3 contains 15 residues. V was clipped by 4 bases and J by 5 bases; unmatched bases: 5. The CDR3 loop reads CASSFQREGHNEQFF. The DNA for the CDR3 is TGTGCCAGCAGTTTTCAGCGGGAGGGCCACAATGAGCAGTTCTTC.

The chain joins TRBV6-1 to TRBJ2-7; TRBD2 is a possible D gene (6 bases). Germline loops: CDR1 MNHNS, CDR2 SASEGT. V was cut by 4 bases and J by 0 bases, with 10 bases left in between. This CDR3 has 14 residues. The CDR3 protein is CASSADYSSYEQYF. The CDR3 DNA reads TGTGCCAGCAGTGCGGACTACAGCTCCTACGAGCAGTACTTC.

V and J are TRBV15 and TRBJ1-5, with D possibly TRBD1 on 5 matching bases. CDR3 length equals 14 residues. CDR1 and CDR2 (germline): LNHNV, YYDKDF (reference sequence). V was cut by 4 bases and J by 5 bases, with 12 bases left in between. The CDR3 sequence: CATSKDRDHQPQHF. The DNA of the CDR3 is TGTGCCACCAGCAAAGACCGGGACCATCAGCCCCAGCATTTT.

The gene calls are TRBV7-2 and TRBJ2-5, with D perhaps TRBD1 or TRBD2 (5 bases each). V dropped 4 bases and J dropped 3 bases, with 12 bases sitting between them. The germline gives CDR1 SGHTA, CDR2 FQGNSA. CDR3 size: 14 residues. The CDR3 loop is CASSSSWGKETQYF. The CDR3 DNA reads as TGTGCCAGCAGCTCCTCCTGGGGGAAAGAGACCCAGTACTTC.

This clonotype occurred a few times. V is TRBV20-1 and J is TRBJ2-1; 7 nucleotides match TRBD2. The germline CDR1 and CDR2 sequences are DFQATT and SNEGSKA (reference sequence). V trimming: 3 bases; J trimming: 3 bases; junction bases outside the gene matches: 8. This CDR3 is built from 15 residues. As DNA, the CDR3 is TGCAGTGCTAGGATCTTAGCGGGTTACTACAATGAGCAGTTCTTC. Amino acid sequence: CSARILAGYYNEQFF.

This clonotype was recorded a few times. This rearrangement joins TRBV4-3 to TRBJ2-7; TRBD1 is a possible D gene (6 bases). CDR1 LGHNA and CDR2 YSLEER come from the germline V gene. Trimming pared 0 bases from V and 1 base from J, leaving 13 bases between. This CDR3 is 16 amino acids long. CDR3 sequence reads: CASSQDPTGRSYEQYF. In DNA form, the CDR3 reads TGCGCCAGCAGCCAAGATCCGACAGGAAGATCCTACGAGCAGTACTTC.

V gene TRBV7-2 combines with J gene TRBJ2-3; D unclear. The CDR3 runs to 15 residues. V lost 5 bases, J lost 8 bases, and 20 bases lay in between. Germline assignment: CDR1 SGHTA and CDR2 FQGNSA. The CDR3 protein is CASSPRVLVGGTQYF. In DNA form, the CDR3 reads TGTGCCAGCAGCCCTAGGGTATTAGTTGGCGGTACGCAGTATTTT.